The source of this TCR beta chain is a study of regulatory T cells in long-lasting Graves disease listed by TCRdb under 2021. With regard to the full study: Antithyroid drugs had been taken for less than 3 months by newly diagnosed Graves' disease patients. The study was conducted in China and was registered as a clinical trial. A total of around 35 samples were covered by TCR sequencing, comprising roughly 13 persistent and some 20 newly diagnosed Graves' disease patients. Patients with persistent Graves' disease were compared with patients with newly diagnosed Graves' disease using TCR sequencing and RNA sequencing of peripheral blood.

Study-wide conclusions, independent of this receptor: The small sample size was acknowledged by the authors as a limitation that may reduce accuracy. The study examined only peripheral blood because the primary lesion, thyroid tissue, could not be accessed. Lower TCR Shannon entropy and fewer highly expanded clones were observed in persistent Graves' disease patients than in newly diagnosed patients, which suggested clonal expansion. Preferential use of TRBV28, TRBJ1-2 and TRBJ2-5 was observed in persistent disease, whereas TRBV20-1 and TRBJ2-1 were favored in newly diagnosed disease. A larger number of public clonotypes was shared among persistent patients (more than 2,500) than among newly diagnosed patients (more than 850). Sequencing and analysis were restricted to the TCR beta chain.

The CDR3 numbers 15 residues from cysteine through phenylalanine. Left in the record is the CDR3 DNA by itself, 45 bases read in frame from the first base. The trim is 3 bases for V and 1 base for J, with a gap of 13 bases between the germline ends. Via the germline V gene, CDR1 is SGDLS and CDR2 YYNGEE. Comment on this clonotype: Its binding antigen is unknown. It has no much larger one-base neighbor in the sample; base qualities were not kept.

To prepare the library, multiplex PCR was applied. Sequenced on an Illumina HiSeq 4000. To build TCR beta libraries, CDR3 regions were amplified by Arm-PCR using iRepertoire HTBI primers. Gel purification was performed on PCR products prior to sequencing. The study's own analysis went as follows. Gene usage analysis of CDR3 amino acid clonotypes relied on the roughly 60 TRBV and 13 to 15 TRBJ segments identified across samples. COPE and FqMerger were used to merge filtered high-quality paired reads into contigs. Contigs were aligned with BLAST to IMGT TRBV, TRBD and TRBJ reference genes, and CDR3 was defined per IMGT. Any clonotype with a frequency above 0.1% was counted as a highly expanded clone. Shannon entropy was used to measure repertoire diversity, and the Gini coefficient was used to measure V-J evenness. Clonotypes shared by more than one individual were considered public. TCRdb applied fastp at Q25 and MiXCR to the public reads, then kept only in-frame beta chains. CDR3 protein duplicates are merged, each entry listing the most common genes and DNA. The V and J calls, along with clone size, are taken from TCRdb and not from the paper's own processing. The sample table holds about 220,000 distinct CDR3 sequences, of which around 19% were seen once. The ten largest clones capture 12% of the sample.

The meaning of the sample's time point label: newly diagnosed GD, antithyroid drugs for less than 3 months. RNA was extracted from PBMCs in TRIzol for both TCR sequencing and RNA sequencing. Graves' disease was diagnosed according to American Thyroid Association guidelines. Patients for the study were recruited at an endocrinology department in Xi'an, China. Each patient gave roughly 10 milliliters of peripheral blood, collected in an EDTA anticoagulant tube. Ficoll Paque Plus density gradient separation was used to isolate PBMCs, and no additional T cell sorting was done. An Agilent 2100 Bioanalyzer and agarose gel were used to check RNA quality, while a NanoDrop 2000 measured RNA concentration. Another study also made use of these data, one on T cells in Graves' hyperthyroidism and ophthalmopathy. Per the second study: Graves' hyperthyroidism was defined as stable when no progression to ophthalmopathy occurred over 18 months of follow-up. Hyperthyroidism patients were aged 18 to 65 years and newly diagnosed, with disease duration of less than 2 months. Any patient with an uncontrolled infection, another autoimmune disease, pregnancy or lactation was excluded. Clinical symptoms, serum thyroxine and TRAb, thyroid ultrasound, and orbital computed tomography formed the basis for the diagnoses. The first round of RT-PCR for the TCR CDR3 was performed with the HTBI primer set and the Qiagen OneStep RT-PCR kit. Most expanded thyroid clonotypes (frequency above 0.001) were also detected in blood, a finding suggesting that blood repertoires may reflect thyroid immune responses. Ophthalmopathy was separated from stable hyperthyroidism by a 13 V-J signature model, with about 86% sensitivity and about 81% specificity obtained in cross-validation and 80%/75% obtained in testing. During validation, the model predicted progression to ophthalmopathy a median of around 7 months ahead of onset, with around 65% sensitivity and roughly 75% specificity. TCR V-J signatures able to tell the groups apart were searched for in a discovery cohort of 90 to 100 patients, of whom 40 to 45 had Graves' ophthalmopathy and more than 55 had stable Graves' hyperthyroidism. Prospective prediction of ophthalmopathy was tested in an independent validation cohort of approximately 18 hyperthyroidism patients and some 17 patients who later progressed to ophthalmopathy. The approximately 98 discovery patients were randomly divided into training and test sets at a 7:3 ratio. Thyroid tissue and blood T-cell repertoires from about 6 Graves' hyperthyroidism patients were also compared in the study. After sampling, hyperthyroidism patients received methimazole starting at 30 mg daily, and ophthalmopathy patients received high-dose intravenous methylprednisolone. A second multiplex PCR round built the libraries, followed by size selection and purification. Sequencing of the libraries was done on an Illumina HiSeq2000 using paired-end 100 bp reads. Raw data were processed with SOAPnuke, discarding reads with adapters, uncalled bases, mean Phred below 15, or no exact constant-primer or identifier match. High-quality paired reads were merged using COPE v1.2.5, and each unique nucleotide sequence was defined as a clonotype. MiTCR v1.1 was used to align clonotypes to the IMGT TRBV, TRBD and TRBJ reference segments. Analysis was restricted to V-J combinations with a frequency above 0.0001, which covered 99% to 99.2% of repertoires. The TCS score was defined as F50 (clonal expansion) divided by E x V (chaos), with BLOSUM62-based TCRdist calculated between CDR3 peptides within each V-J. Welch's t-statistics and random forest reduced just over 500 V-J features to 13, which were used in a naive Bayes classifier (R e1071). Sample size was not statistically predetermined, and blinding of investigators to group allocation was not performed. The paper reports TCR Vbeta CDR3 sequencing of approximately 140 peripheral blood samples: approximately 41 ophthalmopathy, fewer than 85 hyperthyroidism and approximately 17 progressor patients.

The sample consisted of peripheral blood mononuclear cells (PBMCs), taken at new diagnosis, from a patient treated with antithyroid drugs. This clonotype was sampled from a woman aged 30 to 39 with Graves disease. Donor details come from another sample of the same person, matched by shared clones. The chain was built from TRBV9 and TRBJ1-1; a confident D gene designation cannot be given. This receptor carries the CDR3 CASSAFLGGNTEAFF. The sequenced DNA: TGTGCCAGCAGCGCCTTCCTGGGTGGGAACACTGAAGCTTTCTTT.